The 13 T cell receptor beta chains given below trace back to one sample, sequenced in a study of CD8 T cells in ankylosing spondylitis. TCRdb processed the 5' RACE reads anew with MiXCR; each CDR3 protein has one entry. The table includes about 170,000 distinct CDR3 sequences, around 16% detected once. Sequenced input: blood, either unsorted or a sorted T cell fraction (not recorded which). The origin of the receptors is a male donor with ankylosing spondylitis or in good health (not recorded which).

This clonotype was counted at least ten times. This sequence joins TRBV5-1 and TRBJ2-5; D call uncertain. V was trimmed by 1 base and J by 3 bases, leaving 13 bases between them. Germline V CDR1 and CDR2: SGHRS, YFSETQ. The CDR3 length is 15 residues. CDR3 loop: CASSLRLAYEETQYF. In nucleotides, the CDR3 is TGCGCCAGCAGCTTGCGACTCGCTTATGAAGAGACCCAGTACTTC.

This clonotype was detected many times. The V and J genes are TRBV20-1 and TRBJ2-3; D ambiguous. The CDR3 spans 15 residues. Germline loops: CDR1 DFQATT, CDR2 SNEGSKA (reference sequence). Trimming stripped 3 bases from V and 0 bases from J, with 13 bases between. The CDR3 spells CSASRSVWSTDTQYF. The CDR3 coding sequence is TGCAGTGCTAGTCGCAGCGTTTGGAGCACAGATACGCAGTATTTT.

This clonotype has a count of ten or more. The chain is built from TRBV20-1 and TRBJ1-5; D is perhaps TRBD1 (6 bases). Germline assignment: CDR1 DFQATT and CDR2 SNEGSKA (reference sequence). V was trimmed by 8 bases and J by 4 bases, leaving 21 bases between them. The CDR3 sequence is 15 residues long. CDR3 nucleotides: TGCAGTACCTACACTTCCGGACAGCCTAATCAGCCCCAGCATTTT. This gives the protein CSTYTSGQPNQPQHF.

This clonotype showed up just a few times. The chain employs TRBV20-1 and TRBJ2-7, with 9 bases lining up with TRBD1. The CDR3 has 13 amino acids. Germline V lookup: CDR1 DFQATT, CDR2 SNEGSKA (reference sequence). V was pared by 6 bases and J by 4 bases, with 7 bases of the junction left unmatched. Here the CDR3 DNA reads TGCAGTGCGCCACCGGGACAGGGATACGAGCAGTACTTC. Its translation: CSAPPGQGYEQYF.

This chain links TRBV11-3 with TRBJ2-3; perhaps TRBD2 as D (6 bases). Per the germline V gene, CDR1 is SGHNT and CDR2 is YENEEA. This CDR3 is 17 amino acids long. The V gene lost 4 bases and the J gene lost 2 bases, with 19 bases spanning the gap. CDR3 protein: CASSSGLLAAATDTQYF. CDR3 coding DNA: TGTGCCAGCAGCTCGGGACTTCTGGCTGCCGCCACAGATACGCAGTATTTT.

In DNA, the CDR3 is TGTGCCAGCAGCCTCCCGGGACAGGGAGCCGGGGAGCTGTTTTTT. Translating gives CASSLPGQGAGELFF. This rearrangement joins TRBV5-4 to TRBJ2-2; TRBD1 agrees at 9 bases. CDR3 length equals 15 residues. V shed 4 bases and J 6 bases; nucleotides not matched to a gene: 7. CDR1 and CDR2 (germline): SGHNT, YYREEE (reference sequence).

The rearrangement joins TRBV20-1 to TRBJ1-6; tentative D call: TRBD1 (5 bases). CDR3 length: 13 residues. V lost 2 bases and J lost 9, with 11 bases in between. In germline, CDR1 is DFQATT, CDR2 SNEGSKA (reference sequence). CDR3 region: CSARIQGSSPLHF. CDR3 nucleotides: TGCAGTGCTAGAATCCAGGGATCTTCACCCCTCCACTTT.

This clonotype was detected ten times or more. The CDR3 sequence: CASSAGLAGTYEQYF. DNA of the CDR3: TGTGCCAGCAGCGCCGGACTAGCGGGAACCTACGAGCAGTACTTC. The V gene is TRBV9, the J gene TRBJ2-7; TRBD2 aligns across 12 bases. The germline V gene encodes CDR1 SGDLS and CDR2 YYNGEE. V shed 3 bases and J 2 bases; nucleotides not matched to a gene: 3. The CDR3 contains 15 residues.

This clonotype was observed a few times. This chain joins TRBV5-1 and TRBJ2-5, with D maybe TRBD2 (5 bases). Germline assignment: CDR1 SGHRS and CDR2 YFSETQ. Trimming cost V 6 bases and J 0 bases, with 15 bases left between them. The CDR3 spans 15 residues. CDR3 DNA: TGCGCCAGCACCCCATTTGCTAGCAACCAAGAGACCCAGTACTTC. Amino acids: CASTPFASNQETQYF.

This clonotype was counted many times. The chain uses TRBV5-1 and TRBJ1-1, with D uncertain. V lost 4 bases and J 0 bases, leaving 16 bases between the germline ends. The length of the CDR3 is 16 residues. In germline, CDR1 is SGHRS, CDR2 YFSETQ. The CDR3 DNA sequence: TGCGCCAGCAGCATTAGTGGGCTGATTGTGAACACTGAAGCTTTCTTT. The encoded protein is CASSISGLIVNTEAFF.

This clonotype was detected ten times or more. The chain employs TRBV28 and TRBJ2-7; unclear D gene. This CDR3 is built from 12 residues. CDR1 and CDR2 from the germline V gene are MDHEN and SYDVKM. The germline V and J ends were trimmed by 6 bases and 3 bases, with 9 bases remaining between them. The CDR3 region is CASSLTIYEQYF. CDR3 coding DNA: TGTGCCAGCAGCCTGACCATCTACGAGCAGTACTTC.

This clonotype was counted ten times or more. The J gene is TRBJ2-7, the V gene TRBV5-6, with 11 nucleotides matching TRBD2. V shed 4 bases, J shed 2 bases, and the junction held 8 bases outside the gene matches. Germline V gives CDR1 SGHDT, CDR2 YYEEEE. This CDR3 comprises 16 residues. CDR3 sequence: CASSAQGLAETYEQYF. For the CDR3, the DNA is TGTGCCAGCAGCGCGCAGGGACTAGCGGAAACCTACGAGCAGTACTTC.

The table lists this clonotype with a few counts. The gene calls are TRBV20-1 and TRBJ1-5; D is unresolved. This CDR3 contains 15 residues. The germline V and J ends were trimmed by 3 bases and 0 bases, with 12 bases remaining between them. Germline-derived CDR1 and CDR2 are DFQATT and SNEGSKA (reference sequence). The CDR3 protein is CSASKDGGSNQPQHF. As DNA, the CDR3 is TGCAGTGCTAGCAAGGATGGCGGTAGCAATCAGCCCCAGCATTTT.